This entry lists 14 T cell receptor beta chains sequenced from one sample in a study of CD8 T cells in Susac syndrome. With random hexamers, reverse transcription was performed on about 0.5 to 1 ug of RNA. Via MiXCR, TCRdb re-called the immunoSEQ multiplex PCR reads, giving one row per CDR3 protein. This table has about 290,000 distinct CDR3 sequences, 85% appearing once. Input material: CD8+ T cells from PBMCs. The receptors were sampled from a human donor with multiple sclerosis.

CDR3 sequence (DNA): TGTGCCAGCAGTGCGGGTCCTTCTGGAAACACCATATATTTT. Translated, it gives CASSAGPSGNTIYF. The chain combines TRBV6-2 or TRBV6-3 with TRBJ1-3; D is ambiguous. Germline V gene data show CDR1 as MNHEY and CDR2 as SVGEGT. Trimming cost V 5 bases and J 1 base, with 9 bases left between them. The CDR3 loop spans 14 amino acids.

The CDR3 loop is CASSLANANTGELFF. The CDR3, as DNA: TGTGCCAGCAGCTTGGCGAACGCGAACACCGGGGAGCTGTTTTTT. The genes are TRBV5-6 and TRBJ2-2, with D unresolved. The CDR3 has 15 residues. The germline gives CDR1 SGHDT, CDR2 YYEEEE. Trimming took off 0 bases at V and 0 bases at J, with 6 bases between the two ends.

This chain uses TRBV19 with TRBJ2-7; maybe TRBD1 (6 bases). V was cut by 0 bases and J by 2 bases, with 11 bases left in between. This CDR3 is 15 amino acids long. Per germline, CDR1 LNHDA and CDR2 SQIVND (reference sequence). The CDR3 region has the DNA TGTGCCAGTAGTATAGAGACAGGCCGCGCCTACGAGCAGTACTTC. Protein: CASSIETGRAYEQYF.

A single count supports this clonotype. The J gene is TRBJ2-2, the V gene TRBV5-6; D ambiguous. CDR1 is SGHDT, CDR2 YYEEEE, per germline. The V and J ends lost 2 bases and 4 bases respectively, with 15 bases between them. The CDR3 extends over 16 amino acids. The CDR3 loop is CASSFFVGFTTGELFF. In nucleotides, the CDR3 is TGTGCCAGCAGCTTCTTCGTGGGTTTTACCACCGGGGAGCTGTTTTTT.

V gene TRBV6-2 or TRBV6-3 combines with J gene TRBJ1-4; D is perhaps TRBD1 (6 bases). The CDR3 length is 17 residues. V gave up 2 bases and J gave up 0 bases, with 13 bases separating them. Germline V gene lookup returns CDR1 MNHEY and CDR2 SVGEGT. The CDR3 reads CASSYPAGAPTNEKLFF. CDR3 nucleotide sequence: TGTGCCAGCAGTTACCCCGCGGGGGCACCAACTAATGAAAAACTGTTTTTT.

The chain uses TRBV16 and TRBJ2-2; D ambiguous. CDR3 size: 12 residues. Between the trimmed V and J ends, which lost 2 bases and 8 bases, there was a span of 6 bases. Per the germline V gene, CDR1 is KGHSY and CDR2 is FQNENV. CDR3 loop: CASSQLVGELFF. Here the CDR3 DNA reads TGTGCCAGCAGCCAACTCGTAGGGGAGCTGTTTTTT.

This chain joins TRBV4-3 and TRBJ1-3, with 9 bases that match TRBD1. CDR1 is LGHNA, CDR2 YSLEER, per germline. V shed 1 base, J shed 5 bases, and the junction held 9 bases outside the gene matches. CDR3 length: 17 amino acids. For the CDR3, the DNA is TGCGCCAGCAGCCAAGGCCACCGGGACAGGGTGAGAAACACCATATATTTT. This sequence encodes CASSQGHRDRVRNTIYF.

This clonotype was counted only a few times. The CDR3 loop is CASSSTLNEQFF. The CDR3 DNA follows: TGTGCCAGCAGTTCGACACTTAATGAGCAGTTCTTC. The chain is built from TRBV27 and TRBJ2-1; D gene unclear. There are 12 residues in the CDR3. Germline CDR1 MNHEY, CDR2 SMNVEV (reference sequence). Trimming removed 4 bases from V and 7 bases from J, with 8 bases in between.

The V gene is TRBV4-3, the J gene TRBJ2-7; possibly TRBD2 for D (6 bases). The V and J ends lost 4 bases and 0 bases respectively, with 19 bases between them. Germline-derived CDR1 and CDR2 are LGHNA and YSLEER. The CDR3 loop spans 17 amino acids. CDR3 nucleotides: TGCGCCAGCAGCCGATTTCACCCGGAGGGCGCCTCCTACGAGCAGTACTTC. This codes for CASSRFHPEGASYEQYF.

This clonotype was observed a handful of times. The chain is built from TRBV6-1 and TRBJ1-5; D ambiguous. The CDR3 loop spans 13 amino acids. Germline V CDR1 and CDR2: MNHNS, SASEGT. V lost 5 bases to trimming and J lost 6 bases, with 11 bases between them. The DNA of the CDR3 is TGTGCCAGCAGTTCGAAACTTGGTCAGCCCCAGCATTTT. This sequence encodes CASSSKLGQPQHF.

V is TRBV5-1 and J is TRBJ2-1, with 8 bases lining up with TRBD2. There are 15 residues in the CDR3. The germline V gene has CDR1 SGHRS and CDR2 YFSETQ. V lost 6 bases and J lost 3; bases outside the gene matches: 8. CDR3: CASNTGTRVYNEQFF. Here the CDR3 DNA reads TGCGCCAGCAATACCGGGACTAGAGTCTACAATGAGCAGTTCTTC.

The chain carries TRBV7-9 and TRBJ2-2; D gene uncertain. Between the trimmed V and J ends, which lost 0 bases and 4 bases, there was a span of 9 bases. The length of the CDR3 is 15 residues. Germline V CDR1 and CDR2: SEHNR, FQNEAQ (reference sequence). The CDR3: CASSLATEPTGELFF. The CDR3 DNA follows: TGTGCCAGCAGCTTAGCAACGGAGCCCACCGGGGAGCTGTTTTTT.

In this sample, this clonotype turned up once. V and J are TRBV2 and TRBJ2-7, with D possibly being TRBD2 (6 bases). Trimming stripped 11 bases from V and 7 bases from J, with 18 bases between. The germline gives CDR1 SNHLY, CDR2 FYNNEI. This CDR3 comprises 12 residues. The CDR3 nucleotides are TGTGCCGGTCTCCCGGTCCTAGCGGAGCAGTACTTC. It encodes CAGLPVLAEQYF.

The table lists this clonotype with a few counts. This chain links TRBV7-2 with TRBJ2-5; D not resolved. The CDR3 spans 15 residues. Germline CDR1 and CDR2: SGHTA and FQGNSA. Trimming left V 1 base short and J 1 base short, with 10 bases between. CDR3 in amino acids: CASSLEGVFQETQYF. CDR3 nucleotide sequence: TGTGCCAGCAGCTTAGAAGGTGTTTTCCAAGAGACCCAGTACTTC.